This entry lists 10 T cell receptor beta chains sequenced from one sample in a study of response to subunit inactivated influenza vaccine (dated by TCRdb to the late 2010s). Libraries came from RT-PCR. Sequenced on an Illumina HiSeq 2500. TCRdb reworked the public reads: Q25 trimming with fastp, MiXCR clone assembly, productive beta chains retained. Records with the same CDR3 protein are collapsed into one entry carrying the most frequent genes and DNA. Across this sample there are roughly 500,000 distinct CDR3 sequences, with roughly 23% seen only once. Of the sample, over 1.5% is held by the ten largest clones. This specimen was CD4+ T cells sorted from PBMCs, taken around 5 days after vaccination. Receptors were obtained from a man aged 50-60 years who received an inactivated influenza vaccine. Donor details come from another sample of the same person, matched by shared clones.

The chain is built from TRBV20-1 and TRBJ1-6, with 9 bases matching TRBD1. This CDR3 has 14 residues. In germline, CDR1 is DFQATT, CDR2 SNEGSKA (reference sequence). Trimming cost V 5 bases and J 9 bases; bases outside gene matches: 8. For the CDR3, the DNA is TGCAGTGCTTCACGACAGGGGGAGGGTTCACCCCTCCACTTT. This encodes CSASRQGEGSPLHF.

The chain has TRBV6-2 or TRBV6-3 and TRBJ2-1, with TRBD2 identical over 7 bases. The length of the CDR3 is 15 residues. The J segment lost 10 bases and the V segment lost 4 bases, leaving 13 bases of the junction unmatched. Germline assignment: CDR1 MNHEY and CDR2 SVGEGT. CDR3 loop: CASSLASGRVGEQFF. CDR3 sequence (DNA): TGTGCCAGCAGTTTGGCTAGCGGTCGGGTAGGGGAGCAGTTCTTC.

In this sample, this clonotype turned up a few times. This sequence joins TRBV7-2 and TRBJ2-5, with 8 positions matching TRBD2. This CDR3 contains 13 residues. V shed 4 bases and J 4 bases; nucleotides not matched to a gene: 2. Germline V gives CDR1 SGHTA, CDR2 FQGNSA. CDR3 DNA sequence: TGTGCCAGCAGCTCTAGCGGGTTAGAGACCCAGTACTTC. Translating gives CASSSSGLETQYF.

CDR3 sequence (DNA): TGCGCCAGCAGCTTGGCAGGGGGCGAGCAAGCTTTCTTT. Translation: CASSLAGGEQAFF. The genes are TRBV5-1 and TRBJ1-1; 8 bases align to TRBD1. Unmatched junction bases numbered 4, after V lost 0 bases and J lost 9 bases. This CDR3 spans 13 amino acids. Germline CDR1 SGHRS, CDR2 YFSETQ.

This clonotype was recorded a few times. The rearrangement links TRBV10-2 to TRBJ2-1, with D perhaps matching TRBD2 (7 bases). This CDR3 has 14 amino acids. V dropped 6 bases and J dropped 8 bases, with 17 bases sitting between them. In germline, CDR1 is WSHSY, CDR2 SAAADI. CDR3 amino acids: CASSLRGGPYEQFF. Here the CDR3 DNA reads TGCGCCAGCAGCCTTAGGGGGGGGCCGTATGAGCAGTTCTTC.

The CDR3 reads CSVDLPGQMNTEAFF. The CDR3 DNA follows: TGCAGCGTGGATCTCCCGGGACAGATGAACACTGAAGCTTTCTTT. The chain recombines TRBV29-1 with TRBJ1-1; 7 bases line up with TRBD1. The V gene's germline CDR1 is SQVTM and CDR2 ANQGSEA. The CDR3 runs to 15 residues. V dropped 6 bases and J dropped 0; count of bases not matched to a gene: 10.

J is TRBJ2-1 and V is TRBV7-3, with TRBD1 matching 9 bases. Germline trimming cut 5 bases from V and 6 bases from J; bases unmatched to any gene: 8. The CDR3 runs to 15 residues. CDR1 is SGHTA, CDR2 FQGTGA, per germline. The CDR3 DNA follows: TGTGCCAGCAGCAACCGGGACAGGGCCATCAATGAGCAGTTCTTC. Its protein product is CASSNRDRAINEQFF.

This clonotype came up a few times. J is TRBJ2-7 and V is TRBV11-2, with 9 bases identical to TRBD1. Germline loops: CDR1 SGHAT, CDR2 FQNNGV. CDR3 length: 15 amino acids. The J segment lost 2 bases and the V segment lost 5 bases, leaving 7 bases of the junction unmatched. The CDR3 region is CASSRRGQGTYEQYF. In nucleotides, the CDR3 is TGTGCCAGCAGCCGGCGTGGACAGGGGACCTACGAGCAGTACTTC.

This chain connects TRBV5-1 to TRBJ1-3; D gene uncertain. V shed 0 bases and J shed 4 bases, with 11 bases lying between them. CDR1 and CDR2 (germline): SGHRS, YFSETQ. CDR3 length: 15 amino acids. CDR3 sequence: CASSLDSAEGNTIYF. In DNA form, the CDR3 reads TGCGCCAGCAGCTTGGACAGCGCAGAAGGAAACACCATATATTTT.

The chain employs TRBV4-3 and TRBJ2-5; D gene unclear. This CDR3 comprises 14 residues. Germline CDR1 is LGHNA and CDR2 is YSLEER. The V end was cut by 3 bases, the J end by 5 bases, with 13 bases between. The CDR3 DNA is TGCGCCAGCAGCCACGAGGACCGCTCCGAGACCCAGTACTTC. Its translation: CASSHEDRSETQYF.